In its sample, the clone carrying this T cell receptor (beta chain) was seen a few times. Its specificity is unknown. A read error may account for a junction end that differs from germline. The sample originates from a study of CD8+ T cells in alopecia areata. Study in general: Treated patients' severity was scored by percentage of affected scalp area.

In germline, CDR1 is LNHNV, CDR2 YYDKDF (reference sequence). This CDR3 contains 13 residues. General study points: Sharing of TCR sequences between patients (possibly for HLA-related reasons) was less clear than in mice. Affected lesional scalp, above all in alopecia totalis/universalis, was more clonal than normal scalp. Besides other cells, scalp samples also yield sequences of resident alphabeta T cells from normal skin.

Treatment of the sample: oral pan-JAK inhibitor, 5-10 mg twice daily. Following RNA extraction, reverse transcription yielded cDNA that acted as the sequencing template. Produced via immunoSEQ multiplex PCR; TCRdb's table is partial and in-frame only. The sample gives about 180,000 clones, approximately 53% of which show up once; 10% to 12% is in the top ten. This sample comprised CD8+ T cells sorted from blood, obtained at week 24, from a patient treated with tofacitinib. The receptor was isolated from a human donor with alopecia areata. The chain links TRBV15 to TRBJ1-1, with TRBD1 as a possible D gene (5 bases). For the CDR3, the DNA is TGTGCCACCAGCAGAGATTCCAGTACAGGAGGATCTTTT. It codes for CATSRDSSTGGSF.